The clone carrying this TCR beta chain has just a few counts. Its antigen is not known. These data belong to a study of T-cell memory formation after mild COVID-19. Study information: TCR clusters were largely donor specific.

Regarding the study as a whole: A balance of CD4 and CD8 characterized clones contracting day 15 to 85, whereas later expanders leaned CD4+. The main location of contracting CD4+ clones was CM and EM, and that of contracting CD8+ clones was EMRA. Among clones peaking at day 37 in the second wave, SARS-CoV-2 specificity remained unconfirmed.

The CDR3 length is 16 residues. Germline lookup yields CDR1 SNHLY and CDR2 FYNNEI. The V gene end was trimmed by 0 bases and the J gene end by 8 bases; junction bases not matched to a gene: 6. In TCRdb, the 5' RACE reads were re-called with MiXCR into one record per CDR3 protein. This table has 250,000 or so distinct CDR3 sequences, about a sixth appearing once. What was sequenced was PBMCs or a T cell subset sorted from them (not recorded which). The source of this sequence is a man between 18 and 29 years old who had mild COVID-19 (a few samples of this study predate the infection). Cell type and time point are not known. The rearrangement links TRBV2 to TRBJ2-1; 11 bases are shared with TRBD2. The CDR3 bases are TGTGCCAGCAGTGAAGCGGCTAGCGGGGGGTTGTATGAGCAGTTCTTC. As protein: CASSEAASGGLYEQFF.